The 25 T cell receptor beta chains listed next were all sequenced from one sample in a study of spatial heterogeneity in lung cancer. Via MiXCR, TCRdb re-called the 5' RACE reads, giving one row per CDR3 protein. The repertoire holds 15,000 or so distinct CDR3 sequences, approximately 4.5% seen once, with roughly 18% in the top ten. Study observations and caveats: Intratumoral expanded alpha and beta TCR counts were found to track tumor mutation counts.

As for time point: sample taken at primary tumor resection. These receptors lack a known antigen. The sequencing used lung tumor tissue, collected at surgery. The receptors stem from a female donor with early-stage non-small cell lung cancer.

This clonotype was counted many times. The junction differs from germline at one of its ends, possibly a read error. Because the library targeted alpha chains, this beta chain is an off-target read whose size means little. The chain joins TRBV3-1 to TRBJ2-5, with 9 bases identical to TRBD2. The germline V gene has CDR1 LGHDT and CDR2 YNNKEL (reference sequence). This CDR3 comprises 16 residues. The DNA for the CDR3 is TGTGCCAGCAGACAAGTAGCGGGGGATAACTTAGAGACCCAGTACTTC. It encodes CASRQVAGDNLETQYF.

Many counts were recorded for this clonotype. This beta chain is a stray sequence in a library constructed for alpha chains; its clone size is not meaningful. DNA of the CDR3: TGTGCCAGCAGCTCCCGGGCGGGCGGTGGAGCTTTCTTT. Its protein is CASSSRAGGGAFF. The V and J genes are TRBV7-2 and TRBJ1-1, with D unclear. Trimming removed 4 bases from V and 10 bases from J, with 16 bases in between. The CDR3 extends over 13 amino acids. Germline values: CDR1 SGHTA, CDR2 FQGNSA.

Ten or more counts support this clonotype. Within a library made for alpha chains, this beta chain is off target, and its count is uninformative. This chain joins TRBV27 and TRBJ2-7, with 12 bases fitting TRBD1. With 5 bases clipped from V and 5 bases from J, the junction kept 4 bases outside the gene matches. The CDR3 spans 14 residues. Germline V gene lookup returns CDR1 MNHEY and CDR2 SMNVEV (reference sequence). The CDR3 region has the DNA TGTGCCAGCAGTAAGGGACAGGGGGCGAACGAGCAGTACTTC. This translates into CASSKGQGANEQYF.

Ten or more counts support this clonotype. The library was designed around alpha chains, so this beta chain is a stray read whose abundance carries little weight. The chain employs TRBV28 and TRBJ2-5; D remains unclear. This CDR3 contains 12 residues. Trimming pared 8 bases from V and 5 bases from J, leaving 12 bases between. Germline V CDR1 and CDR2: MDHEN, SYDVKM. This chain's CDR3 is CASASAPETQYF. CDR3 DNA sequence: TGTGCCAGCGCTTCCGCCCCCGAGACCCAGTACTTC.

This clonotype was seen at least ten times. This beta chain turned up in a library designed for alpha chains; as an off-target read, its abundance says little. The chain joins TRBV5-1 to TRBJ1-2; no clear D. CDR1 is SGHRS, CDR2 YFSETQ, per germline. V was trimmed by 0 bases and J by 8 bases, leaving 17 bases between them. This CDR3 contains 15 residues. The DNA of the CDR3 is TGCGCCAGCAGCTTGGGGTTAAGCCCCGGGGAAGGCTACACCTTC. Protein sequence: CASSLGLSPGEGYTF.

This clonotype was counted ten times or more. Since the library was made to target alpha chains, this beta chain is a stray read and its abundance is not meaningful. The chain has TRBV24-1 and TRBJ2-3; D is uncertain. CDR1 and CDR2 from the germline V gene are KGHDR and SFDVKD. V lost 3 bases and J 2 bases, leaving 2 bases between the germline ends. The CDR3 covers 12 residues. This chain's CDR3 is CATSDVTDTQYF. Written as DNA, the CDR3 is TGTGCCACCAGTGATGTCACAGATACGCAGTATTTT.

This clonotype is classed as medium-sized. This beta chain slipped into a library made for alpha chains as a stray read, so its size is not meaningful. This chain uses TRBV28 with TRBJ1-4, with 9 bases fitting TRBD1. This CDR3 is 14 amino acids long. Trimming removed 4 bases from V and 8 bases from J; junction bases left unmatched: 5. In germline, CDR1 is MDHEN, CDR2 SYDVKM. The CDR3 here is CASSSTGGDEKLFF. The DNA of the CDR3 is TGTGCCAGCAGTTCGACAGGGGGGGACGAAAAACTGTTTTTT.

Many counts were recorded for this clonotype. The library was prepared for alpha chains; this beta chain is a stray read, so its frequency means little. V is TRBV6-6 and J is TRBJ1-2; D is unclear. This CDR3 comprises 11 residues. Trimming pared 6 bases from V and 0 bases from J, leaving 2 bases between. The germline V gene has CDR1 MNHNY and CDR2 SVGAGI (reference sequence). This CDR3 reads CASRANYGYTF. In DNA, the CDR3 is TGTGCCAGCAGAGCTAACTATGGCTACACCTTC.

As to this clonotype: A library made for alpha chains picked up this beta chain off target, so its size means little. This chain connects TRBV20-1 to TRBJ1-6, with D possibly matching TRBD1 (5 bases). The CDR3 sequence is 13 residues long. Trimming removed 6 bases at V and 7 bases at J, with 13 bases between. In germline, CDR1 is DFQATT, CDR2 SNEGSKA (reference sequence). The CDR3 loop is CSAGGSVNSPLHF. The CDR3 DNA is TGCAGTGCGGGGGGGTCGGTGAATTCACCCCTCCACTTT.

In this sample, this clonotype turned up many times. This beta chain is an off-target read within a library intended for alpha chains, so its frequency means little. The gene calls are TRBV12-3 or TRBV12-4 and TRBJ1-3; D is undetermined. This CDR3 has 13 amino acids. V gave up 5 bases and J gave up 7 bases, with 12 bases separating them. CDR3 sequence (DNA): TGTGCCAGCAGTGTAACAAGCACCAACACCATATATTTT. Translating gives CASSVTSTNTIYF.

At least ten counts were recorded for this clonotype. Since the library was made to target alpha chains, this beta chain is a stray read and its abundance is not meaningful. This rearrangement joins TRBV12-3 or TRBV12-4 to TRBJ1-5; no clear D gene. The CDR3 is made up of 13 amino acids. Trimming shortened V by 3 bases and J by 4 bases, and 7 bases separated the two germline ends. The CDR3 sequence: CASSFTANQPQHF. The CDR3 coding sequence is TGTGCCAGCAGTTTTACAGCTAATCAGCCCCAGCATTTT.

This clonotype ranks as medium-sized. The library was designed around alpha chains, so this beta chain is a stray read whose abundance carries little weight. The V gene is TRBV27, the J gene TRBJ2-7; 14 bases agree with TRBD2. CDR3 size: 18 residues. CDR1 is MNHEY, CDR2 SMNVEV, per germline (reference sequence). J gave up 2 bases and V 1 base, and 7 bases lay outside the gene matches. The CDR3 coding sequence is TGTGCCAGCAGTTTATATGCTGGGACTAGCGGGGGACCCTACGAGCAGTACTTC. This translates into CASSLYAGTSGGPYEQYF.

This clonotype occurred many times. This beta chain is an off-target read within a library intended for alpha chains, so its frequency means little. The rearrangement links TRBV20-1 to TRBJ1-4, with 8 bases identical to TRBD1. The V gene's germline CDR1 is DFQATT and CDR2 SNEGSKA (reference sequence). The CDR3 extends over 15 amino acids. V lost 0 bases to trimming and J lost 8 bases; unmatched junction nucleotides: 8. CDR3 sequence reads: CSARDLPGGGEKLFF. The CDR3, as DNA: TGCAGTGCTAGAGACCTTCCAGGGGGCGGAGAAAAACTGTTTTTT.

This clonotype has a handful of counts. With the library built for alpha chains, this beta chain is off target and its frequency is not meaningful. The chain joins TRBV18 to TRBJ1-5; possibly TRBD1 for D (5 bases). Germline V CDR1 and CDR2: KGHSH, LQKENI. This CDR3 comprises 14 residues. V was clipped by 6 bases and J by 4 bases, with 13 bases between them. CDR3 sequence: CASSIDRSNQPQHF. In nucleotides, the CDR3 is TGTGCCAGCTCGATTGACAGATCGAATCAGCCCCAGCATTTT.

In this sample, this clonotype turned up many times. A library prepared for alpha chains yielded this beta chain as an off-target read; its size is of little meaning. CDR3 sequence (DNA): TGCAGTGCTTCGAGGACAGGGACCGAAAATTCACCCCTCCACTTT. Its translation is CSASRTGTENSPLHF. The chain employs TRBV20-1 and TRBJ1-6; 8 bases map to TRBD1. CDR1 is DFQATT, CDR2 SNEGSKA, per germline (reference sequence). J was trimmed by 7 bases and V by 5 bases; bases with no gene match: 10. This CDR3 is built from 15 residues.

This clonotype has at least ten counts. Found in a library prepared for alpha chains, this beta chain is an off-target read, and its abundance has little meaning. The CDR3 is CSAPPRGEVSSADTQYF. In DNA form, the CDR3 reads TGCAGTGCCCCTCCCCGGGGGGAAGTTAGTTCGGCAGATACGCAGTATTTT. V is TRBV20-1 and J is TRBJ2-3, with 7 positions matching TRBD2. CDR3 length equals 17 residues. CDR1 is DFQATT and CDR2 is SNEGSKA in the germline V gene (reference sequence). J lost 4 bases, V lost 6 bases, and 19 bases had no gene match.

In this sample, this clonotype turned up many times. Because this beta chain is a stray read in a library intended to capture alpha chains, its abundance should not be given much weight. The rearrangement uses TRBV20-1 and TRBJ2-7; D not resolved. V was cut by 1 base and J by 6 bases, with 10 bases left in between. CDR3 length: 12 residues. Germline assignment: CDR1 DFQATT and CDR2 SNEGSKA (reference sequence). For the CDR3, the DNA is TGCAGTGCTAGAGGGCTTTCGGGCGAGCAGTACTTC. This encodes CSARGLSGEQYF.

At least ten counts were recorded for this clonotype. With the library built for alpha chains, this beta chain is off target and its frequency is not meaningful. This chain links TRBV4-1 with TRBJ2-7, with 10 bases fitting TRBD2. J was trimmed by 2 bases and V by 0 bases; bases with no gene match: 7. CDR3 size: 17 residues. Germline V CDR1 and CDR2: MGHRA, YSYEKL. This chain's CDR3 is CASSQEPGTSATYEQYF. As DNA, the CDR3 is TGCGCCAGCAGCCAAGAGCCGGGGACTAGCGCTACCTACGAGCAGTACTTC.

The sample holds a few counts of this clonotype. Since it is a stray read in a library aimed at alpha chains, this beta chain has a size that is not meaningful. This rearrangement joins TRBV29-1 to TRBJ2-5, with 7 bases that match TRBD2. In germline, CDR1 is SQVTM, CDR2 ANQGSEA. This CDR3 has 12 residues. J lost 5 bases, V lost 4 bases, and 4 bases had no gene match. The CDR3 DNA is TGCAGCGTTGGGGGGGGAGGCGAGACCCAGTACTTC. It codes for CSVGGGGETQYF.

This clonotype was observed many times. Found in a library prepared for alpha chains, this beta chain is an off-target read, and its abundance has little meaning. CDR3 protein: CASRYRGRQAMYTF. The DNA for the CDR3 is TGTGCCAGCAGGTACAGGGGAAGGCAGGCTATGTACACCTTC. The chain links TRBV6-5 to TRBJ1-2; TRBD1 aligns across 7 bases. This CDR3 spans 14 amino acids. With 6 bases clipped from V and 11 bases from J, the junction kept 15 bases outside the gene matches. Germline V lookup: CDR1 MNHEY, CDR2 SVGAGI.

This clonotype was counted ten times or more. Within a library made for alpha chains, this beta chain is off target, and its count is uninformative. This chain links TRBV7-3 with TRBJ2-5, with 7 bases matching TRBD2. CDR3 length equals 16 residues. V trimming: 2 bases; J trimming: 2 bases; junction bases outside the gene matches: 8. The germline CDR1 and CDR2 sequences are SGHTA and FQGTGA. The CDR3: CASSLEGRVNQETQYF. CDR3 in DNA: TGTGCCAGCAGCTTAGAAGGGAGGGTCAATCAAGAGACCCAGTACTTC.

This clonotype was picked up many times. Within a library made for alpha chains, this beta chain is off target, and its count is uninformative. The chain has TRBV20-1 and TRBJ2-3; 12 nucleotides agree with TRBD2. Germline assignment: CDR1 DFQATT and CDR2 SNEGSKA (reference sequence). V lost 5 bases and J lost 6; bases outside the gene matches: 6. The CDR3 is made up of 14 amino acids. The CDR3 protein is CSAPSSGGADTQYF. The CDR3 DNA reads TGCAGTGCTCCGTCTAGCGGGGGGGCGGATACGCAGTATTTT.

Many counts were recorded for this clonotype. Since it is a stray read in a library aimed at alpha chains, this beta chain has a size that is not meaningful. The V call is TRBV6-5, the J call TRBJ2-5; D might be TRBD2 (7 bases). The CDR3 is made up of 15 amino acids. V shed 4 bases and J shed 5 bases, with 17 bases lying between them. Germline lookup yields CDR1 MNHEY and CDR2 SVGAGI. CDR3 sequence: CASSSPRGARETQYF. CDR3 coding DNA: TGTGCCAGCAGTTCACCCCGGGGGGCCCGGGAGACCCAGTACTTC.

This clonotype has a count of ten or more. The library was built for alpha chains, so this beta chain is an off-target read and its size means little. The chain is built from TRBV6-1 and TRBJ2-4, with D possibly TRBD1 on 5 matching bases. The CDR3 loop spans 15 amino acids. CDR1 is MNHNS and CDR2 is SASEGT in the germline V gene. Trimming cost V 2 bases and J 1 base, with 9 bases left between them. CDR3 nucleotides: TGTGCCAGCAGTGAAAGGGGAACCGCCAAAAACATTCAGTACTTC. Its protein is CASSERGTAKNIQYF.

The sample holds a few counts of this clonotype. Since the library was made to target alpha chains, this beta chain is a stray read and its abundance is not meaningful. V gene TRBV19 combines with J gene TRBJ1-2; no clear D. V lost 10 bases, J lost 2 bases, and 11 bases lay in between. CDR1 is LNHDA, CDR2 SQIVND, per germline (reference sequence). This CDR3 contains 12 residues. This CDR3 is CATGYVNYGYTF. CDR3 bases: TGTGCCACCGGTTACGTGAACTATGGCTACACCTTC.